This is a list of T cell receptor beta chains from one sample in a study of CD8+ T cells in alopecia areata. Clones were sequenced by immunoSEQ multiplex PCR, and TCRdb holds only the in-frame ones, with some missing. The sample lists roughly 100,000 clones, 55% to 70% seen once, with about 17% in the top ten. Sequenced material: CD8+ T cells sorted from blood, taken at approximately week 55, from a patient treated with tofacitinib. The receptors shown here come from a human donor with alopecia areata. The CDR3 runs from the conserved cysteine through the conserved F or W. The D gene is left open where the match is weak. Not all rows give a size; the values are once, few, many and, for expanded clones, a class.

clone_size d_call j_call v_call cdr3_nt cdr3_aa
. . TRBJ2-7 TRBV9 TGTGCCAGCAGCGTAGGAACCAGCGGCGAGCAGTACTTC CASSVGTSGEQYF
few TRBD1 TRBJ2-1 TRBV29-1 TGCAGCGTTGTTACAGGACAGGGTATCAATGAGCAGTTCTTC CSVVTGQGINEQFF
once . TRBJ2-3 TRBV9 TGTGCCAGCAGCGTAAGGCTAGCGTCCTTGGTGGATACGCAGTATTTT CASSVRLASLVDTQYF
. TRBD1 TRBJ1-3 TRBV9 TGTGCCAGCAGCGGACAGGGGAGAAACACCATATATTTT CASSGQGRNTIYF
. . TRBJ2-3 TRBV14 TGTGCCAGCAGCCAAGATACCAGACCACCAGATACGCAGTATTTT CASSQDTRPPDTQYF
. . TRBJ1-1 TRBV6-5 TGTGCCAGCAGTTACTCTCTGAACACTGAAGCTTTCTTT CASSYSLNTEAFF
. TRBD1 TRBJ2-7 TRBV30 TGTGCCTGGAGTGCCGACAGGGACTACGAGCAGTACTTC CAWSADRDYEQYF
. . TRBJ2-4 TRBV6-1 TGTGCCAGCAGTGGCGAGGCAAGAAACATTCAGTACTTC CASSGEARNIQYF
. . TRBJ1-3 TRBV13 TGTGCCAGCACCTTGATGGGCACCATATATTTT CASTLMGTIYF
. . TRBJ2-5 TRBV4-1 TGCGCCAGCAGCCAAGGGGGACTGACTCAAGAGACCCAGTACTTC CASSQGGLTQETQYF
. TRBD1 TRBJ1-5 TRBV13 TGTGCCAGCAGCCTGGGACAGGGCGATCAGCCCCAGCATTTT CASSLGQGDQPQHF
few . TRBJ1-1 TRBV7-2 TGTGCCAGCAGCTCCCTGGACGGCCCTTCTACTGAAGCTTTCTTT CASSSLDGPSTEAFF
. . TRBJ2-7 TRBV7-9 TGTGCCAGCAGCTTAATTTCGATGGGGACACAGTACGAGCAGTACTTC CASSLISMGTQYEQYF
. TRBD1 TRBJ2-5 TRBV28 TGTGCCAGCAGTCCCTCCGGGACAGGGCGGTTGGAGACCCAGTACTTC CASSPSGTGRLETQYF
. . TRBJ1-5 TRBV28 TGTGCCAGCACCCTCGACCCTGCCTCCAATCAGCCCCAGCATTTT CASTLDPASNQPQHF
. TRBD2 TRBJ2-1 TRBV19 TGTGCCAGTAGTACGTCTAGCGGGGGGGCTGAGCAGTTCTTC CASSTSSGGAEQFF
once . TRBJ1-5 TRBV4-1 TGCGCCAGCAGCCAAGATCGGGGGGGTCAGCCCCAGCATTTT CASSQDRGGQPQHF
. TRBD1 TRBJ1-4 TRBV5-6 TGTGCCAGCAGCTTGGATAGACAGGGTTTCGTGGAACTGTTTTTT CASSLDRQGFVELFF
. . TRBJ1-4 TRBV6-1 TGTGCCAGCAGTGATAGAGCGGCAACTAATGAAAAACTGTTTTTT CASSDRAATNEKLFF
. TRBD1 TRBJ1-1 TRBV23-1 TGCGCCAGCAGTCAAGGGACAGGGCGTCCTGAAGCTTTCTTT CASSQGTGRPEAFF
. TRBD1 TRBJ2-2 TRBV5-1 TGCGCCAGCAGGCGAGGACAGGGAACCGGGGAGCTGTTTTTT CASRRGQGTGELFF
. . TRBJ1-1 TRBV7-9 TGTGCCAGCAGCTTAGGGACAGCGCAGGCTTTCTTT CASSLGTAQAFF
. TRBD1 TRBJ2-3 TRBV15 TGTGCCACCAGCAGAAGGACAGGGGGCACAGATACGCAGTATTTT CATSRRTGGTDTQYF
. . TRBJ2-7 TRBV7-9 TGTGCCAGCAGTTCGGGGCGAGCGATATCCTACGAGCAGTACTTC CASSSGRAISYEQYF
. . TRBJ2-1 TRBV2 TGTGCCAGCACCCTAGGCGGGGTCACCTACAATGAGCAGTTCTTC CASTLGGVTYNEQFF
once . TRBJ1-2 TRBV5-6 TGTGCCAGCAGCTTGGACCTGCGGCATGGCTACACCTTC CASSLDLRHGYTF
. . TRBJ1-2 TRBV13 TGTGCCAGCAGCTTAGGACATCAGCATAACTATGGCTACACCTTC CASSLGHQHNYGYTF
. . TRBJ2-1 TRBV4-2 TGTGCCAGCAGCCAAGATTTATCGGGCAATGAGCAGTTCTTC CASSQDLSGNEQFF
. . TRBJ1-5 TRBV12-5 TGTGCTAGTGGTTTGGGTGGGTATCAGCCCCAGCATTTT CASGLGGYQPQHF
. TRBD2 TRBJ2-3 TRBV2 TGTGCCAGCAGCGGACTAGCCCCAGATACGCAGTATTTT CASSGLAPDTQYF
. TRBD1 TRBJ1-2 TRBV5-1 TGCGCCAGCAGACCGGGACAGCCGAACTATGGCTACACCTTC CASRPGQPNYGYTF
. TRBD2 TRBJ2-1 TRBV2 TGTGCCAGCCCCGGGACTAACGGTGAGCAGTTCTTC CASPGTNGEQFF
. . TRBJ2-2 TRBV13 TGTGCCAGCAGCTTAACACTATCTGTCACCGGGGAGCTGTTTTTT CASSLTLSVTGELFF
. TRBD1 TRBJ2-7 TRBV13 TGTGCCAGCAGCGGACCGGGACAGGGTTACGAGCAGTACTTC CASSGPGQGYEQYF
. . TRBJ2-1 TRBV2 TGTGCCAGCAGGGCGGGTGAGCAGTTCTTC CASRAGEQFF
. . TRBJ1-1 TRBV14 TGTGCCAGCAGCCAAGTTTGGGGCACTGAAGCTTTCTTT CASSQVWGTEAFF
. . TRBJ2-6 TRBV5-5 TGTGCCAGCAGCCAGCCAAATACTGGGGCCAACGTCCTGACTTTC CASSQPNTGANVLTF
. . TRBJ2-5 TRBV15 TGTGCCACCAGCATCGGGGTGGGGGAGACCCAGTACTTC CATSIGVGETQYF
. . TRBJ1-1 TRBV27 TGTGCCAGCACTTCCCACACTGAAGCTTTCTTT CASTSHTEAFF
. TRBD2 TRBJ2-1 TRBV9 TGTGCCAGCAGCCTACTAGCGGGGGGGCCAAATGAGCAGTTCTTC CASSLLAGGPNEQFF
. TRBD1 TRBJ2-5 TRBV15 TGTGCCACCAGCAGAGTAAGGCAGGGGGCGTTTGAGACCCAGTACTTC CATSRVRQGAFETQYF